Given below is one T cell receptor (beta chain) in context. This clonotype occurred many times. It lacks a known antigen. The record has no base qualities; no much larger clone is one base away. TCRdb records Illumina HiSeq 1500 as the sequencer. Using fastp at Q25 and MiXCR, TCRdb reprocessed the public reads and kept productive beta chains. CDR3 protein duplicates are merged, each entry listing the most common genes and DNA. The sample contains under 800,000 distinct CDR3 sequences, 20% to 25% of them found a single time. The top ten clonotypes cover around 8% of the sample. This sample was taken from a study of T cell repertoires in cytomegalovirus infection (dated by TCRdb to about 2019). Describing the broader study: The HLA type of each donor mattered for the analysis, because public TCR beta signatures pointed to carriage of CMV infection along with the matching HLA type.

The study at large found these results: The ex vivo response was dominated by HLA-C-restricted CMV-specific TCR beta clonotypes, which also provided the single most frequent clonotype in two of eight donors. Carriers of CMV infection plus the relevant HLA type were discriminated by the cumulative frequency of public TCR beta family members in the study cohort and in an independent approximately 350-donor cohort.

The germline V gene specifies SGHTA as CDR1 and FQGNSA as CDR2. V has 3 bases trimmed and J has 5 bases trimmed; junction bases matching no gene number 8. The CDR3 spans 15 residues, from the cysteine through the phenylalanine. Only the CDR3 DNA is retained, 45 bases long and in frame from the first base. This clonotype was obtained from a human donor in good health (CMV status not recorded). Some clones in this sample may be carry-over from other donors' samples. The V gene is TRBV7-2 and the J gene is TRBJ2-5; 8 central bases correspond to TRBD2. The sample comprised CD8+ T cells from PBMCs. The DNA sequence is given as TGTGCCAGCAGCTTGACCGGGACTAGTGGCGAGACCCAGTACTTC. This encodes CASSLTGTSGETQYF.